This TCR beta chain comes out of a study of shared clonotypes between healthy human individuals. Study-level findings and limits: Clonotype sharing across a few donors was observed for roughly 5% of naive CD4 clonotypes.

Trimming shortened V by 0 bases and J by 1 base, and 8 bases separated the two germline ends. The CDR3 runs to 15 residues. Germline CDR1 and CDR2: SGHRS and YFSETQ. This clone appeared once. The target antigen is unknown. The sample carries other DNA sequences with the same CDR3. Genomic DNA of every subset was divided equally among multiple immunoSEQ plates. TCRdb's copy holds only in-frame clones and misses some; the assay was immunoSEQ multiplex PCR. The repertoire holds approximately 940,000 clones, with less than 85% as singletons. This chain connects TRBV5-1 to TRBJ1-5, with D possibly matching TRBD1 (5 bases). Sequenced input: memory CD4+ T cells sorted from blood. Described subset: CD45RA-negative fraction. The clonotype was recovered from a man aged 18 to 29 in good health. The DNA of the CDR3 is TGCGCCAGCAGCTTGGACGGGGGGAGCAATCAGCCCCAGCATTTT. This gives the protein CASSLDGGSNQPQHF.